The clone carrying this T cell receptor (beta chain) has at least ten counts. Antigen specificity is unknown. This entry belongs to a study of neurological immune-mediated disorders. General study results and limits: Across subjects, no CDR3 amino acid sequence appeared in expanded clones of more than one subject, a finding that suggested private repertoires in all groups. HTLV-1-associated myelopathy displayed the greatest TCR clonal expansion, and multiple sclerosis exhibited the smallest, lower than that of healthy controls.

The cDNA came from 5'RACE, which used 10-nucleotide random UMIs. Each CDR3 protein is one row after TCRdb ran MiXCR on the 5' RACE reads. The data show more than 40,000 distinct CDR3 sequences, just over 3% seen once. The source is a woman in her fifties or sixties with multiple sclerosis. Sequenced material: PBMCs.

CDR3 residues: CSAPGPRSQPQHF. The DNA for the CDR3 is TGCAGTGCTCCCGGACCAAGAAGTCAGCCCCAGCATTTT. The gene calls are TRBV20-1 and TRBJ1-5; D is unresolved. Germline V CDR1 and CDR2: DFQATT, SNEGSKA (reference sequence). The V end was cut by 5 bases, the J end by 6 bases, with 14 bases between. CDR3 length: 13 residues.